This entry is about one T cell receptor beta chain. This clonotype appeared a few times. It lacks a known antigen. Per-base quality was not reported, and no clone a single base away is much larger than it. The sample's treatment or condition, from its label and the paper: allogeneic hematopoietic cell transplantation with graft depleted of TCRalphabeta T cells and CD19 B cells. The children who served as transplant recipients had been given grafts of TCRalphabeta/CD19-depleted allogeneic hematopoietic cells. Library preparation employed PCR. TCRdb shows the sequencer as Illumina HiSeq 2500. TCR library preparation used molecular barcoding, with unique molecular identifiers applied to normalize quantification of the TCRbeta repertoire. TCRdb trimmed the raw reads at Q25, called clones with MiXCR and kept productive beta chains. Each CDR3 protein appears once, grouped with its most common genes and DNA. Counted in this sample were some 80,000 distinct CDR3 sequences; around 18% of them appeared once. The leading ten clones occupy about 54% of the sample.

Counted from cysteine to phenylalanine, this CDR3 has 14 amino acids. Of all the DNA, just the CDR3 is kept, 42 bases in frame from base 1. V is pared back by 1 base and J by 0 bases, with 7 bases lying between the germline termini. Via the germline V gene, CDR1 is SGHRS and CDR2 YFSETQ. This specimen belongs to a study of T-cell reconstitution after alpha-beta-depleted transplantation in children (dated by TCRdb to 2015 to 2016). A note on the overall study: Using TCR repertoire profiling, the study followed T-cell immune reconstitution in a quantitative way in children after TCRalphabeta/CD19-depleted allogeneic hematopoietic cell transplantation. The full study reports these points: The apparently early recovery of alphabetaT-cell counts about two months after transplant reportedly depended on only several hundred rapidly expanded clones that came from non-depleted graft cells. In some patients, high TCRbeta diversity at day 60 was attributed to recipient T cells and intrathymic progenitors that had survived conditioning. Over subsequent months, a decline in hyperexpanded clone frequencies was noted, and after one year, T-cell counts and TCRbeta diversity were mostly ascribed to newly produced T cells.

The specimen comprised PBMCs, mostly from graft donor cells, sampled 360 days after TCRalphabeta/CD19-depleted stem cell transplant. The clonotype was recovered from a male patient aged 2-15 years who had a stem cell transplant for acute lymphoblastic leukemia, so the T cells may come from the graft donor. This sequence uses TRBV5-1 and TRBJ2-5; the D gene is not confidently resolved. Read as DNA, the sequence is TGCGCCAGCAGCTTGCTTCAGTACCAAGAGACCCAGTACTTC. Translated, it gives CASSLLQYQETQYF.